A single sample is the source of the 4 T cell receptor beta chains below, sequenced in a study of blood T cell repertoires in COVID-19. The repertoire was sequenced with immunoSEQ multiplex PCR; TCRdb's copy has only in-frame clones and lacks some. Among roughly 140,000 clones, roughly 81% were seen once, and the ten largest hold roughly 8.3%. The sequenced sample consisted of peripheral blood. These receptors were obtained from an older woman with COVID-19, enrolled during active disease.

CDR3 coding DNA: TGTGCCAGCAGCTCTCCAGGGGGTGAAGCTTTCTTT. Its translation: CASSSPGGEAFF. The J gene is TRBJ1-1, the V gene TRBV11-2; 7 nucleotides agree with TRBD1. V lost 4 bases to trimming and J lost 7 bases; unmatched junction nucleotides: 3. CDR3 length equals 12 residues. Per the germline V gene, CDR1 is SGHAT and CDR2 is FQNNGV.

The CDR3 spells CASSLAGNTEAFF. The CDR3 bases are TGCGCCAGCAGCTTAGCGGGGAACACTGAAGCTTTCTTT. The chain is built from TRBV5-1 and TRBJ1-1; D ambiguous. In germline, CDR1 is SGHRS, CDR2 YFSETQ. This CDR3 region has 13 residues. Trimming took off 2 bases at V and 1 base at J, with 6 bases between the two ends.

The CDR3, as DNA: TGTGCCAGCAGCCCGACCTTACTCCCGACGGGGGGATTAAATGGCTACACCTTC. This translates into CASSPTLLPTGGLNGYTF. The gene calls are TRBV7-9 and TRBJ1-2; D may be TRBD1 (5 bases). The CDR3 is made up of 18 amino acids. Germline-derived CDR1 and CDR2 are SEHNR and FQNEAQ (reference sequence). The ends were cut back, 5 bases at V and 6 bases at J, with 28 bases in the middle.

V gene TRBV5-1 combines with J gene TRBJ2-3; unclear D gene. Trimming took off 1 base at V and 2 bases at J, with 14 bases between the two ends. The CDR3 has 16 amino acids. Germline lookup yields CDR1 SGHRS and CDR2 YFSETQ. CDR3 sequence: CASSLSLGASTDTQYF. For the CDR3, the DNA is TGCGCCAGCAGCTTGTCGCTCGGAGCCTCCACAGATACGCAGTATTTT.